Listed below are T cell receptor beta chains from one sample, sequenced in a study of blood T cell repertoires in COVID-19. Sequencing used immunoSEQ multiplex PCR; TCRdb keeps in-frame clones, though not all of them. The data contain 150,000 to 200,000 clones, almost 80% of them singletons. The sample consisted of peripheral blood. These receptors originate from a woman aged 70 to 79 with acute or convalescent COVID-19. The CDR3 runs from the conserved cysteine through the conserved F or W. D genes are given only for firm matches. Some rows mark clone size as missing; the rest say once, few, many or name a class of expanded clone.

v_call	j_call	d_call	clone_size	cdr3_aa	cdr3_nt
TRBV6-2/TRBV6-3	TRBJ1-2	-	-	CASSYSKGVEGYTF	TGTGCCAGCAGTTACTCTAAGGGGGTGGAAGGCTACACCTTC
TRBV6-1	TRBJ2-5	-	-	CASSEIWAGETQYF	TGTGCCAGCAGTGAAATATGGGCAGGGGAGACCCAGTACTTC
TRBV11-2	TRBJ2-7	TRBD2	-	CASSSIRRAGGGSVYEQYF	TGTGCCAGCAGCTCCATTAGAAGGGCGGGAGGAGGTTCGGTCTACGAGCAGTACTTC
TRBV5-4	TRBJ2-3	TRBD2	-	CASSFGGAGEDTQYF	TGTGCCAGCAGCTTTGGCGGGGCGGGGGAAGATACGCAGTATTTT
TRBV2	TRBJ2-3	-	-	CASSSGHANTDTQYF	TGTGCCAGCAGTTCGGGACACGCAAACACAGATACGCAGTATTTT
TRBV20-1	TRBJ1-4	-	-	CSASSQSTGEKLFF	TGCAGTGCTAGTTCCCAGTCGACAGGTGAAAAACTGTTTTTT
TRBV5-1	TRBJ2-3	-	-	CASSERTAHYTDTQYF	TGCGCCAGCTCCGAGCGGACCGCCCATTACACAGATACGCAGTATTTT
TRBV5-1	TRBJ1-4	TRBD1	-	CASSPGTGARVEKLFF	TGCGCCAGCAGCCCCGGGACAGGGGCGCGGGTTGAAAAACTGTTTTTT
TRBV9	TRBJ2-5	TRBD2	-	CASSVDPAGAPGETQYF	TGTGCCAGCAGCGTAGACCCGGCGGGAGCCCCGGGCGAGACCCAGTACTTC
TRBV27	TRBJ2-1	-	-	CTSSPSPPFGGLFNEQFF	TGTACCAGCAGTCCCTCCCCACCTTTCGGGGGGCTATTTAATGAGCAGTTCTTC
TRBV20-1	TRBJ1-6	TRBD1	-	CSASSRDRSNSPLHF	TGCAGTGCTAGTAGCCGGGACAGGTCTAATTCACCCCTCCACTTT
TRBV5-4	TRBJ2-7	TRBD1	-	CASSLAPGQSLEQYF	TGTGCCAGCAGCTTGGCTCCGGGACAGTCGCTCGAGCAGTACTTC
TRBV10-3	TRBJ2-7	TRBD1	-	CAISESGTGYQYEQYF	TGTGCCATCAGTGAGTCCGGGACAGGGTATCAGTACGAGCAGTACTTC
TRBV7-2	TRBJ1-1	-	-	CASSWSRRDTEAFF	TGTGCCAGCAGCTGGTCAAGGCGGGACACTGAAGCTTTCTTT
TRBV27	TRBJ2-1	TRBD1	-	CASSSTGSDYNEQFF	TGTGCCAGCAGTTCGACAGGGTCGGATTACAATGAGCAGTTCTTC
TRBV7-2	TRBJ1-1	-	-	CASSLGSGTNTEAFF	TGTGCCAGCAGCTTAGGATCAGGAACGAACACTGAAGCTTTCTTT
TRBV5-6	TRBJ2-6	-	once	CASSLGGLSGANVLTF	TGTGCCAGCAGCTTAGGAGGGCTCTCTGGGGCCAACGTCCTGACTTTC
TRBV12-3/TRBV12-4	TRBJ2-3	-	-	CASAQSNPVTQYF	TGTGCCAGTGCTCAAAGTAACCCGGTTACGCAGTATTTT
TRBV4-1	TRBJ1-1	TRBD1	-	CASSPGTGGTEAFF	TGCGCCAGCAGCCCAGGGACAGGGGGCACTGAAGCTTTCTTT
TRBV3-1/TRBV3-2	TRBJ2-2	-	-	CASSPSGSGNTGELFF	TGTGCCAGCAGCCCATCGGGTAGCGGGAACACCGGGGAGCTGTTTTTT
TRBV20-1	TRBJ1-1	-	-	CSASRGLLNTEAFF	TGCAGTGCTAGTAGGGGCCTCTTGAACACTGAAGCTTTCTTT
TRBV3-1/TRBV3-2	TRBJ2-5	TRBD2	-	CASSRNLAGGLNGETQYF	TGTGCCAGCAGCCGAAATCTAGCGGGAGGGTTAAACGGGGAGACCCAGTACTTC
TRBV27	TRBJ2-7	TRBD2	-	CASSFSTPTSGSLYEQYF	TGTGCCAGCAGTTTTTCGACCCCGACTAGCGGGAGTCTCTACGAGCAGTACTTC
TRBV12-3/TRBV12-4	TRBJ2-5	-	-	CASSLFGGETQYF	TGTGCCAGCAGTTTATTCGGCGGGGAGACCCAGTACTTC
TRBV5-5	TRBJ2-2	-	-	CASSVSGSGTGELFF	TGTGCCAGCAGCGTATCCGGGAGTGGTACCGGGGAGCTGTTTTTT
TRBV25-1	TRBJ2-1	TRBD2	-	CATHGLQRGPNNEQFF	TGTGCCACCCATGGTTTGCAGCGGGGGCCGAACAATGAGCAGTTCTTC
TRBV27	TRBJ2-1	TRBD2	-	CASSPGLTSGKSLFSYNEQFF	TGTGCCAGCAGTCCGGGATTAACTAGCGGGAAGTCTCTATTCTCCTACAATGAGCAGTTCTTC
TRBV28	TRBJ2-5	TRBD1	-	CASSSRQGTKETQYF	TGTGCCAGCAGTTCAAGACAGGGAACAAAAGAGACCCAGTACTTC
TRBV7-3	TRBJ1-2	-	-	CASSPTEGEKGYTF	TGTGCCAGCAGTCCAACGGAGGGAGAGAAGGGCTACACCTTC
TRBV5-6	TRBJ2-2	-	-	CASSLGLTGELFF	TGTGCCAGCAGCTTGGGTCTCACCGGGGAGCTGTTTTTT
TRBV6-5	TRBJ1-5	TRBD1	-	CASSLTGGNQPQHF	TGTGCCAGCAGTTTGACAGGGGGTAATCAGCCCCAGCATTTT
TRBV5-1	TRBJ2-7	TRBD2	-	CASSLAAGTSGTYEQYF	TGCGCCAGCAGCTTGGCCGCCGGGACTAGCGGTACCTACGAGCAGTACTTC
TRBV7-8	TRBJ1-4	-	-	CASSSRARGEKLFF	TGTGCCAGCAGCTCTCGGGCTCGGGGTGAAAAACTGTTTTTT
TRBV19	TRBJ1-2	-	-	CASSPDRNYGYTF	TGTGCCAGTAGCCCCGACAGGAACTATGGCTACACCTTC
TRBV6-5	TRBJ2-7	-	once	CASSRDRWNYEQYF	TGTGCCAGCAGTCGAGACAGATGGAACTACGAGCAGTACTTC
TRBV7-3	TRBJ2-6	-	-	CASSLTGTSLGSGANVLTF	TGTGCCAGCAGCTTAACTGGGACATCCTTAGGCTCTGGGGCCAACGTCCTGACTTTC
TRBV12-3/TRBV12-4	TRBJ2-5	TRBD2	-	CASRLAAQETQYF	TGTGCCAGCCGTCTAGCGGCCCAAGAGACCCAGTACTTC
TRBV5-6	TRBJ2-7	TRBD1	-	CASSSTGVWSYEQYF	TGTGCCAGCAGCAGCACAGGGGTCTGGTCCTACGAGCAGTACTTC
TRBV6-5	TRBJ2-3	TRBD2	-	CASNWQRGSTDTQYF	TGTGCCAGCAATTGGCAGCGGGGGAGCACAGATACGCAGTATTTT
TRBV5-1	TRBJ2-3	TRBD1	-	CASSLGFGQGFSDTQYF	TGCGCCAGCAGCTTGGGTTTTGGACAGGGGTTCTCAGATACGCAGTATTTT
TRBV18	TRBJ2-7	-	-	CASRPDNYEQYF	TGTGCCAGCCGCCCCGACAACTACGAGCAGTACTTC
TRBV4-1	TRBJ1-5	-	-	CASSPYPGSNQPQHF	TGCGCCAGCAGCCCATATCCAGGGTCGAATCAGCCCCAGCATTTT
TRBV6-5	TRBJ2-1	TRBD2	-	CASRGLEGYNEQFF	TGTGCCAGCAGGGGACTAGAGGGCTACAATGAGCAGTTCTTC
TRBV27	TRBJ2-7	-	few	CASRPSLGSGAEQYF	TGTGCCAGCAGACCAAGTCTTGGATCAGGGGCCGAGCAGTACTTC
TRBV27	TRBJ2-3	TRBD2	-	CASLDRRLAGGELTDTQYF	TGTGCCAGCCTAGACAGGAGACTAGCGGGAGGAGAGTTGACAGATACGCAGTATTTT
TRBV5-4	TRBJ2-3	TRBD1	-	CASSLDPGQFTDTQYF	TGTGCCAGCAGCTTGGACCCGGGACAGTTCACAGATACGCAGTATTTT
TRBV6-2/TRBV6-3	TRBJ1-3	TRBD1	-	CASSPITDGQDGNTIYF	TGTGCCAGCAGCCCCATCACGGACGGACAGGATGGAAACACCATATATTTT
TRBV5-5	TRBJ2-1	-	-	CASSLVPGNYNEQFF	TGTGCCAGCAGCTTGGTTCCGGGAAATTACAATGAGCAGTTCTTC
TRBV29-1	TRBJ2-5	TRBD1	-	CSVVPPDRGWETQYF	TGCAGCGTTGTCCCCCCCGACAGGGGTTGGGAGACCCAGTACTTC
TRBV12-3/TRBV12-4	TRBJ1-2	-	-	CASSLEGYGYTF	TGTGCCAGCAGTCTGGAGGGGTATGGCTACACCTTC
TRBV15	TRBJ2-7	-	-	CATSRDLSLNYEQYF	TGTGCCACCAGCAGAGATCTCTCCCTTAACTACGAGCAGTACTTC
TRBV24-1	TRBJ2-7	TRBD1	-	CATSDPGTGLYEQYF	TGTGCCACCAGTGACCCCGGGACAGGGCTCTACGAGCAGTACTTC
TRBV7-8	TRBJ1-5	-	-	CASSLGAGGEGNQPQHF	TGTGCCAGCAGCTTAGGGGCGGGGGGGGAAGGCAATCAGCCCCAGCATTTT
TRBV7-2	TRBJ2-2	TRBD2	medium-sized	CASSRGGASGSRGELFF	TGTGCCAGCAGCCGGGGAGGGGCTAGCGGGAGTAGGGGGGAGCTGTTTTTT
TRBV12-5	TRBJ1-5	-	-	CASGTYSNQPQHF	TGTGCTAGTGGGACTTATAGCAATCAGCCCCAGCATTTT
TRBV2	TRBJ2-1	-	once	CASRLAVASYNEQFF	TGTGCCAGCAGACTGGCGGTCGCGTCCTACAATGAGCAGTTCTTC
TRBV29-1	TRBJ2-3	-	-	CSGRRGNMDTQYF	TGCAGCGGCCGCAGGGGAAACATGGATACGCAGTATTTT
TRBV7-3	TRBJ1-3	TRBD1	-	CASSLGTDGNTIYF	TGTGCCAGCAGCCTAGGGACAGATGGAAACACCATATATTTT
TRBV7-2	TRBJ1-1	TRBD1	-	CASSWDRNTEAFF	TGTGCCAGCAGCTGGGACAGAAACACTGAAGCTTTCTTT
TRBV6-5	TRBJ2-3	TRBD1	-	CASSGTGGKSDTQYF	TGTGCCAGCAGCGGGACAGGGGGCAAGTCAGATACGCAGTATTTT